The 16 T cell receptor beta chains below come from one sample, sequenced in a study of cytomegalovirus exposure and HLA in healthy donors (dated by TCRdb to about 2017). The library was prepared using the immunoSEQ multiplex PCR assay. A mixture of 60 forward primers for TCR Vbeta segments and 13 reverse primers for TCR Jbeta segments was used in the multiplex PCR. This is the immuneACCESS table as TCRdb keeps it, with only in-frame sequences that have V and J called. A part of the clones is gone; compared with another copy, unresolved V genes explain less than half, and the rest is unexplained. For this sample there are about 84,000 clones; 63% appear just once. The ten largest clones capture approximately 16% of the sample. The sequencing input was PBMCs. The receptor source for this set is a woman between 40 and 55 years old in good health and CMV-seropositive.

The chain combines TRBV7-9 with TRBJ1-5; D is undetermined. V lost 1 base and J lost 7, with 8 bases in between. CDR1 SEHNR and CDR2 FQNEAQ come from the germline V gene (reference sequence). There are 13 residues in the CDR3. The CDR3 here is CASSLGSAQPQHF. The CDR3 DNA is TGTGCCAGCAGCTTAGGAAGCGCGCAGCCCCAGCATTTT.

The V gene is TRBV28, the J gene TRBJ2-1; D possibly corresponds to TRBD2 (5 bases). The CDR3 runs 15 residues. The germline V gene has CDR1 MDHEN and CDR2 SYDVKM. V gave up 5 bases and J gave up 6 bases, with 17 bases separating them. The CDR3 nucleotides are TGTGCCAGCAGTCTTATGATGGGGAGCCTCAATGAGCAGTTCTTC. This gives the protein CASSLMMGSLNEQFF.

This sequence joins TRBV7-2 and TRBJ2-7; perhaps TRBD1 as D (6 bases). V was cut by 3 bases and J by 9 bases, with 15 bases left in between. The CDR3 extends over 13 amino acids. Germline CDR1 and CDR2: SGHTA and FQGNSA. CDR3 in DNA: TGTGCCAGCAGCTTGAACAGGGAAATAGGGCAGTACTTC. Protein sequence: CASSLNREIGQYF.

This clone was found a few times. The J gene is TRBJ1-5, the V gene TRBV5-1, with D unclear. The V and J ends lost 0 bases and 4 bases respectively, with 8 bases between them. The CDR3 consists of 14 residues. The germline V gene encodes CDR1 SGHRS and CDR2 YFSETQ. The CDR3 DNA sequence: TGCGCCAGCAGCTTGGATGTCGGGAATCAGCCCCAGCATTTT. Protein: CASSLDVGNQPQHF.

The chain couples TRBV7-9 to TRBJ2-2; no definite D call. Germline loops: CDR1 SEHNR, CDR2 FQNEAQ (reference sequence). This CDR3 spans 13 amino acids. The ends were cut back, 2 bases at V and 7 bases at J, with 8 bases in the middle. In DNA form, the CDR3 reads TGTGCCAGCAGCTTAATCAGGCTCGGGGAGCTGTTTTTT. Translating gives CASSLIRLGELFF. The full variable domain, with the rest looked up from reference TRBV7-9 and TRBJ2-2, is DTGVSQNPRHKITKRGQNVTFRCDPISEHNRLYWYRQTLGQGPEFLTYFQNEAQLEKSRLLSDRFSAERPKGSFSTLEIQRTEQGDSAMYLCASSLIRLGELFFGEGSRLTVL.

The chain combines TRBV7-9 with TRBJ1-4; possible D gene TRBD1, 6 bases. The germline CDR1 and CDR2 sequences are SEHNR and FQNEAQ (reference sequence). The CDR3 totals 14 residues. Trimming cost V 5 bases and J 7 bases, with 14 bases left between them. CDR3 sequence: CASSLGQSGEKLFF. For the CDR3, the DNA is TGTGCCAGCAGCCTCGGACAGTCGGGTGAAAAACTGTTTTTT.

This clone appeared a single time. This chain connects TRBV4-1 to TRBJ2-7; D perhaps matches TRBD2 (5 bases). V shed 0 bases and J shed 3 bases, with 12 bases lying between them. The germline gives CDR1 MGHRA, CDR2 YSYEKL. This CDR3 region has 15 residues. The CDR3 nucleotides read TGCGCCAGCAGCCAAGAACCCGGGGATCACTACGAGCAGTACTTC. Its protein is CASSQEPGDHYEQYF.

This chain joins TRBV21-1 and TRBJ1-6; the tabulated D call, TRBD1, remains unverified against the DNA. TRBV21-1 is given as a pseudogene. The CDR3 length is 17 residues. The CDR3, as DNA: TGTGCCAGCAGCAATATGGAGGACCAGGGGGATAATTCACCCCTCCACTTT. It yields the protein CASSNMEDQGDNSPLHF.

The V gene is TRBV2, the J gene TRBJ2-1; TRBD1 matches at 7 bases. CDR3 length: 13 residues. V gave up 2 bases and J gave up 8 bases; unmatched junction bases: 3. Per the germline V gene, CDR1 is SNHLY and CDR2 is FYNNEI. The CDR3 DNA follows: TGTGCCAGCAGTGAAAAGACAGGGCATGAGCAGTTCTTC. As protein: CASSEKTGHEQFF. The full variable domain, rest sourced from reference TRBV2 and TRBJ2-1, is EPEVTQTPSHQVTQMGQEVILRCVPISNHLYFYWYRQILGQKVEFLVSFYNNEISEKSEIFDDQFSVERPDGSNFTLKIRSTKLEDSAMYFCASSEKTGHEQFFGPGTRLTVL.

Only one count was recorded for this clone. Its ends do not fully match the called genes, so a read error is possible. This chain connects TRBV7-9 to TRBJ2-7, with 7 bases that match TRBD1. Germline assignment: CDR1 SEHNR and CDR2 FQNEAQ (reference sequence). CDR3 length: 15 residues. The CDR3 loop reads CASSTRQGTHPMVDF. The CDR3 DNA reads TGTGCCAGCAGCACACGACAGGGAACACACCCTATGGTGGACTTC.

The chain carries TRBV4-2 and TRBJ2-7; TRBD2 matches 10 bases. The CDR3 spans 15 residues. In germline, CDR1 is LGHNA, CDR2 YNFKEQ. The junction had 4 bases not matched to a gene; V was cut back by 0 bases and J by 5 bases. DNA for the CDR3: TGTGCCAGCAGCCAAGATCGCCTAGCGGGAGACGAGCAGTACTTC. The encoded protein is CASSQDRLAGDEQYF.

This clone has more than one count but fewer than ten. J is TRBJ2-1 and V is TRBV5-1, with 9 nucleotides matching TRBD2. Germline V gives CDR1 SGHRS, CDR2 YFSETQ. With V trimmed by 2 bases and J by 5 bases, 2 bases remained unmatched. This CDR3 has 14 amino acids. CDR3 DNA: TGCGCCAGCAGCTTCGGGACTAGCAACAATGAGCAGTTCTTC. It codes for CASSFGTSNNEQFF.

For the CDR3, the DNA is TGTGCCAGTAAGAGGGGGAATCAGCCCCAGCATTTT. It encodes CASKRGNQPQHF. The chain links TRBV19 to TRBJ1-5; a weak D match, TRBD1 (6 bases). The ends were cut back, 7 bases at V and 4 bases at J, with 8 bases in the middle. From germline, CDR1 is LNHDA and CDR2 SQIVND (reference sequence). CDR3 length: 12 amino acids.

This clone was observed a single time. This chain links TRBV5-1 with TRBJ1-3; 9 positions match TRBD1. The V segment lost 4 bases and the J segment 4 bases; nucleotides outside the gene matches: 6. Germline assignment: CDR1 SGHRS and CDR2 YFSETQ. This CDR3 comprises 15 residues. CDR3 sequence: CASSLGQGVGNTIYF. DNA for the CDR3: TGCGCCAGCAGCCTGGGACAGGGAGTCGGAAACACCATATATTTT.

There are a few counts of this clone. The V and J genes are TRBV28 and TRBJ2-1; 8 bases match TRBD2. Germline V gene lookup returns CDR1 MDHEN and CDR2 SYDVKM. The CDR3 spans 12 residues. This CDR3 is CVGGVSEDEQFF. The CDR3 nucleotides are TGTGTCGGGGGGGTTAGCGAGGATGAGCAGTTCTTC.

The J gene is TRBJ2-7, the V gene TRBV5-1; 12 bases map to TRBD2. Germline CDR1 and CDR2: SGHRS and YFSETQ. The CDR3 has 16 amino acids. The junction had 10 bases not matched to a gene; V was cut back by 4 bases and J by 5 bases. CDR3 amino acids: CASSLGLAGPGNEQYF. The CDR3 nucleotides read TGCGCCAGCAGCCTGGGACTAGCGGGCCCTGGCAACGAGCAGTACTTC.